The clone carrying this T cell receptor (beta chain) was observed many times. Its specificity is unknown. CDR1 is LGHDT and CDR2 is YNNKEL in the germline V gene (reference sequence). This CDR3 is 17 amino acids long. After removal of 0 bases from V and 5 bases from J, the junction contained 13 bases not matched to a gene. This entry comes from a study of identical twins. Study-level points and caveats: Conclusions relied on cross-sectional statistical analysis, not following the same donors. The models systematically underestimated how much out-of-frame TCR alpha was shared in monozygotic twins.

From the 5' RACE reads, TCRdb called clonotypes with MiXCR, one entry per CDR3 protein. Among about 200,000 distinct CDR3 sequences listed, around 6.8% were seen once. Healthy Caucasian individuals made up all the donors. In addition, the sample was reused for a study of yellow fever vaccine responses in identical twins.

This clonotype originated in a woman aged 18-29 years in good health. The chain couples TRBV3-1 to TRBJ2-7, with 7 bases that match TRBD1. Specimen: memory (CD45RO+) T cells sorted from blood. In DNA form, the CDR3 reads TGTGCCAGCAGCCAAGATTGGGGACAGAGTTATACCCACGAGCAGTACTTC. Protein sequence: CASSQDWGQSYTHEQYF.